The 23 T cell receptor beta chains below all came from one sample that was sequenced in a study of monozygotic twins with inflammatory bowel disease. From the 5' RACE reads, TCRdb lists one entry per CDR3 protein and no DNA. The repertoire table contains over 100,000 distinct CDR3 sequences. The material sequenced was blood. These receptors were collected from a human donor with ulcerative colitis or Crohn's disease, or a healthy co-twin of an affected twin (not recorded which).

CDR3 in amino acids: CASSLAGTGEGPILTF. The chain couples TRBV7-9 to TRBJ2-6; TCRdb lists TRBD2, though no DNA is available to test this call. This CDR3 has 16 residues. Germline CDR1 and CDR2: SEHNR and FQNEAQ (reference sequence).

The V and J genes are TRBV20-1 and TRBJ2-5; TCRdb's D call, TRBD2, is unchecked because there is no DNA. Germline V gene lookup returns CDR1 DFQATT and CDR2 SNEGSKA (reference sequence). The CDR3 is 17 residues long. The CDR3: CSARQGRLAGLQETQYF.

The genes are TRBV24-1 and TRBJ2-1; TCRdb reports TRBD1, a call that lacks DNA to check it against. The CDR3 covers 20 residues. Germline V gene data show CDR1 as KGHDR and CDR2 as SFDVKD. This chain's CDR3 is CATSGPGFGTGGAWNNEQFF.

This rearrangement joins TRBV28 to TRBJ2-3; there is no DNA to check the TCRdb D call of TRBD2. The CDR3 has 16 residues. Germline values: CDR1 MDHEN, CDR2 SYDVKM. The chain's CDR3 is CASITMAGGLTDTQYF.

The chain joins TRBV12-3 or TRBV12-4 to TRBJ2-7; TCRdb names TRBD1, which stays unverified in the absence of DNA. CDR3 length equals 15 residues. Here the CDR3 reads CASSSPERGGDEQYF.

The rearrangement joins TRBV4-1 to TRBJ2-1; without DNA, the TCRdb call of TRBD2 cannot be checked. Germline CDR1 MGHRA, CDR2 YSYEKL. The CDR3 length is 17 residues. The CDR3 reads CASSQGTSGRAYNEQFF.

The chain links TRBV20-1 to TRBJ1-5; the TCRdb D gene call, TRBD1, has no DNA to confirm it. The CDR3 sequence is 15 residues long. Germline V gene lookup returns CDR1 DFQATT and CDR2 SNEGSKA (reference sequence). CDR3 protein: CSASEFRTGNQPQHF.

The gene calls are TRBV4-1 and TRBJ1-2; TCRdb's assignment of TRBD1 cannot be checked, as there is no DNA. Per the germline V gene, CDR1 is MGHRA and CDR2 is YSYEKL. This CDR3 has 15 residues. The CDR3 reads CASSQVPGEAYGYTF.

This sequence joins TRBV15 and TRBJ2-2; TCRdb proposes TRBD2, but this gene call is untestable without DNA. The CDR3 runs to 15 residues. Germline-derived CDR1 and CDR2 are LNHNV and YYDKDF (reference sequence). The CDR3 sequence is CATSRGLANTGELFF.

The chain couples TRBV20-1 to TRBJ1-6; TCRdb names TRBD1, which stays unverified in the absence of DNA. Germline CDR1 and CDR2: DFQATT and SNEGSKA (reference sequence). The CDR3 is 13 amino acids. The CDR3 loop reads CSASGRTNSPLHF.

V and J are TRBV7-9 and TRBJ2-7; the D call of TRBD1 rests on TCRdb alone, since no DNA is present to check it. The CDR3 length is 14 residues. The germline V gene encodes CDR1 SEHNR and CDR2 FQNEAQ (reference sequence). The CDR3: CASSLYGDDYEQYF.

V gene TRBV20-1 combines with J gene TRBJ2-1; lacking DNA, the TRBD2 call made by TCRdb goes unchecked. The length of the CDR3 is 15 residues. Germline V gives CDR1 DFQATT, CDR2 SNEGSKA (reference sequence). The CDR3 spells CSGAVPGLQGDEQFF.

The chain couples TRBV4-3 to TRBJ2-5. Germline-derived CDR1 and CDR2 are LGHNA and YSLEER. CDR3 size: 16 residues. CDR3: CASSQDLDTIQETQYF.

This CDR3 is CASSQGGWSLNTEAFF. This chain joins TRBV5-1 and TRBJ1-1; with no DNA, the TCRdb D assignment of TRBD1 cannot be verified. This CDR3 region has 16 residues. The germline V gene encodes CDR1 SGHRS and CDR2 YFSETQ. The complete variable domain, with remaining parts taken from reference TRBV5-1 and TRBJ1-1, reads KAGVTQTPRYLIKTRGQQVTLSCSPISGHRSVSWYQQTPGQGLQFLFEYFSETQRNKGNFPGRFSGRQFSNSRSEMNVSTLELGDSALYLCASSQGGWSLNTEAFFGQGTRLTVV.

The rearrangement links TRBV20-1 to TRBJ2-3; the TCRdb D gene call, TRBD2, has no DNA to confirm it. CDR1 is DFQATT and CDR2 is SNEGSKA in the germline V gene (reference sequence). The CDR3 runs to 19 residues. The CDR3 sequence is CSARDSVTSGGRSTDTQYF.

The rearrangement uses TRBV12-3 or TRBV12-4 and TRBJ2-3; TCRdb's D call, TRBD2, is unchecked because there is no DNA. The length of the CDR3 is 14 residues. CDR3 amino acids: CASSSPAGADTQYF.

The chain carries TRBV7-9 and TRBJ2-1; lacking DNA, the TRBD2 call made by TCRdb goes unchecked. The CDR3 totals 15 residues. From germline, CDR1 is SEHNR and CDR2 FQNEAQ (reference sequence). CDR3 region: CASSPLAGGLGEQFF.

Here the CDR3 reads CASSQDLRHNEGETQYF. This sequence joins TRBV4-3 and TRBJ2-5; lacking DNA, the TRBD2 call made by TCRdb goes unchecked. Germline CDR1 LGHNA, CDR2 YSLEER. The CDR3 totals 17 residues.

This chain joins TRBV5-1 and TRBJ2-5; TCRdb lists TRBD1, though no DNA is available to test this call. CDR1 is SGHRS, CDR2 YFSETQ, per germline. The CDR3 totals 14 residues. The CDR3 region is CASSEQGDQETQYF. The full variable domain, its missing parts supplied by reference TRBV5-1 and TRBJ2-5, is KAGVTQTPRYLIKTRGQQVTLSCSPISGHRSVSWYQQTPGQGLQFLFEYFSETQRNKGNFPGRFSGRQFSNSRSEMNVSTLELGDSALYLCASSEQGDQETQYFGPGTRLLVL.

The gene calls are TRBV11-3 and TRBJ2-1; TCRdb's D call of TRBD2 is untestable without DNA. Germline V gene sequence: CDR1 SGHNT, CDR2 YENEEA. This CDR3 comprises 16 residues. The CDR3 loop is CASSPLAGGVYNEQFF.

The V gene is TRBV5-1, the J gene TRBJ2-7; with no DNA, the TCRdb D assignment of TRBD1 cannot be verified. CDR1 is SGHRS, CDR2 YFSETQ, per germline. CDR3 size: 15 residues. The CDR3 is CASSWSGTGNNEQYF.

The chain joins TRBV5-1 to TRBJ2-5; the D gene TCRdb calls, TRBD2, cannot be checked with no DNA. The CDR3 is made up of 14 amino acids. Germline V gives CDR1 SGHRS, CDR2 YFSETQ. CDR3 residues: CASSPEARRETHYF.

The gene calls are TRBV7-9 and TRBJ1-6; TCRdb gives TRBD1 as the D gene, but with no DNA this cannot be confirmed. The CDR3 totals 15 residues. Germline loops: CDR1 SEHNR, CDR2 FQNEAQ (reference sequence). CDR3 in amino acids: CASSNGQGYNSPLHF.